Listed below are T cell receptor beta chains from one sample, sequenced in a study of vaccination effects on CD4 cells after COVID-19. The antigens of these receptors remain unknown. Repertoires were generated with immunoSEQ multiplex PCR, while TCRdb's copy carries only in-frame clones and drops some. Among over 50,000 clones listed, around 78% were seen once. Sequencing was performed on CD4+ T cells from PBMCs cultured with HCoV-229E spike peptides, taken after COVID-19 vaccination. Source of these receptors: a human donor who received a COVID-19 vaccine. Each CDR3 is given with its conserved first and last residue. Each record gives: V gene, D gene, clone size, J gene, CDR3 DNA, CDR3 protein. A D gene is named only where the DNA matches it firmly. Where a row states a size, it is once, few, many or the class of an expanded clone; other rows omit it.

TRBV6-5	TRBD1	.	TRBJ2-5	TGTGCCAGCAGTACGGACAGGCAAGAGACCCAGTACTTC	CASSTDRQETQYF
TRBV6-6	TRBD2	.	TRBJ2-5	TGTGCCAGCGGGGGGGGATTGGAGACCCAGTACTTC	CASGGGLETQYF
TRBV30	TRBD1	.	TRBJ1-3	TGTGCCTGGAGCGGACAGGGGGCGCCGGGAAACACCATATATTTT	CAWSGQGAPGNTIYF
TRBV5-1	.	.	TRBJ2-5	TGCGCCAGCAGCTTGGAATTCCGAGAGACCCAGTACTTC	CASSLEFRETQYF
TRBV28	.	few	TRBJ1-5	TGTGCCAGCAGTCTAATCCGGGGAAATGGGAGCCCCCAGCATTTT	CASSLIRGNGSPQHF
TRBV5-5	TRBD1	.	TRBJ1-6	TGTGCCAGCAGCTCGTCGGGGGGGACAGGGCGTTCACCCCTCCACTTT	CASSSSGGTGRSPLHF
TRBV9	.	few	TRBJ2-6	TGTGCCAGCAGCCCCAACTCTGGGGCCAACGTCCTGACTTTC	CASSPNSGANVLTF
TRBV7-4	TRBD1	few	TRBJ2-1	TGTGCCAGCAGCTTGAGGGACAGGGTTTTTAGGGCCCACGGGGAGCAGTTCTTC	CASSLRDRVFRAHGEQFF
TRBV7-2	TRBD1	.	TRBJ1-5	TGTGCCAGCAGCTTAGGGTTAGGGACAGGACAGCATTTT	CASSLGLGTGQHF
TRBV7-3	TRBD1	.	TRBJ2-3	TGTGCCAGCAGCCCAACAGGGGGCCCGAGGGCGCAGTATTTT	CASSPTGGPRAQYF
TRBV7-2	TRBD2	.	TRBJ2-5	TGTGCCAGCAGCTTAAGAGCGGGGGGGTGGGAGACCCAGTACTTC	CASSLRAGGWETQYF
TRBV19	TRBD1	few	TRBJ1-2	TGTGCCAGTAACGACCGGGACAGGGGATCTTATGGCTACACCTTC	CASNDRDRGSYGYTF
TRBV4-1	TRBD1	.	TRBJ2-2	TGCGCCAGCAGCCAAGCTTCCGTCGGGACAGTGACTAAGGACACCGGGGAGCTGTTTTTT	CASSQASVGTVTKDTGELFF
TRBV18	.	few	TRBJ2-3	TGTGCCAGCTCACTGTACACAGATACGCAGTATTTT	CASSLYTDTQYF
TRBV2	.	.	TRBJ1-4	TGTGCCAGCAGGGGCGTTTGGCAGAATGAAAAACTGTTTTTT	CASRGVWQNEKLFF
TRBV19	.	.	TRBJ1-6	TGTGCCAGTAACCCGGGGGGCAGGAATAATTCACCCCTCCACTTT	CASNPGGRNNSPLHF
TRBV30	.	once	TRBJ1-2	TGTGCCTGGAAGGGCGGCTACAGCTACACCTTC	CAWKGGYSYTF
TRBV5-8	.	.	TRBJ1-5	TGTGCCAGCAGCTTGGCGCTCGGCCAACGCAATCAGCCCCAGCATTTT	CASSLALGQRNQPQHF
TRBV3-1/TRBV3-2	TRBD1	.	TRBJ2-5	TGTGCCAGCAGCCATTCCGGACAGGGGGGAGAGACCCAGTACTTC	CASSHSGQGGETQYF
TRBV19	TRBD1	.	TRBJ1-4	TGTGCCGCTGGCCCCGGGACAGAGGGCGAAAAACTGTTTTTT	CAAGPGTEGEKLFF
TRBV6-1	TRBD1	.	TRBJ2-1	TGTGCCAGCAGTGAATTACAGGGGCAGGGGACCAGTGAGCAGTTCTTC	CASSELQGQGTSEQFF
TRBV2	.	once	TRBJ2-3	TGTGCCAGCAGCGAGACAGATGAACAGTATTTT	CASSETDEQYF
TRBV10-3	TRBD1	.	TRBJ1-2	TGTGCCATCAGTGACCGACGGACAGGGGGCATAGATGGCTACACCTTC	CAISDRRTGGIDGYTF
TRBV11-1	.	.	TRBJ2-1	TGTGCCAGCAGCTCAGGACAGAGGCTTATGAACAATGAGCAGTTCTTC	CASSSGQRLMNNEQFF
TRBV30	.	.	TRBJ2-3	TGTGCCTGGAGTGTACGTGATACGCAGTATTTT	CAWSVRDTQYF
TRBV19	.	.	TRBJ1-1	TGTGCCAGTAGTACAGGGATACCTGAAGCTTTCTTT	CASSTGIPEAFF
TRBV7-9	.	few	TRBJ2-3	TGTGCCAGCAGCCCCACCCGGGGAGCAGATACGCAGTATTTT	CASSPTRGADTQYF
TRBV7-9	TRBD1	few	TRBJ1-1	TGTGCCAGCAAAGACAGGGAGAACACTGAAGCTTTCTTT	CASKDRENTEAFF
TRBV24-1	TRBD2	.	TRBJ2-3	TGTGCCACCAGTGGGAGCGGGGCGGAAAATACGCAGTATTTT	CATSGSGAENTQYF
TRBV12-5	TRBD1	.	TRBJ1-5	TGTGCTAGTGACCGGGACAGTCAAAGCAATCAGCCCCAGCATTTT	CASDRDSQSNQPQHF
TRBV6-4	.	few	TRBJ1-2	TGTGCCAGCAGTGAATCAGGGGCGGGCTATGGCTACACCTTC	CASSESGAGYGYTF
TRBV19	.	.	TRBJ1-2	TGTGCCAGTATGGGCGGCCAGGGAGTCTATGGCTACACCTTC	CASMGGQGVYGYTF
TRBV19	.	.	TRBJ1-4	TGTGCCAGTAGTACACATCCCGGGACCGTACCTAATGAAAAACTGTTTTTT	CASSTHPGTVPNEKLFF
TRBV6-6	.	.	TRBJ2-5	TGTGCCACGGGCCCGGGGGCTTCGGAGACCCAGTACTTC	CATGPGASETQYF
TRBV7-9	.	.	TRBJ1-1	TGTGCCAGCAGCTCCCTTGACACTGAAGCTTTCTTT	CASSSLDTEAFF
TRBV19	TRBD1	.	TRBJ1-2	TGTGCCAGTAGATTATCCGCAGGGGGCGGGTATGGCTACACCTTC	CASRLSAGGGYGYTF
TRBV7-2	.	.	TRBJ1-5	TGTGCCAGCAGCCCAAACTTGGGACCCCAGCATTTT	CASSPNLGPQHF
TRBV5-5	.	.	TRBJ2-2	TGTGCCAGCAGCTTTTCAGCGAACACCGGGGAGCTGTTTTTT	CASSFSANTGELFF
TRBV5-1	.	.	TRBJ2-3	TGCGCCAGCAGCCCTCCGGACAGCGGGGAGACAGATACGCAGTATTTT	CASSPPDSGETDTQYF
TRBV28	.	.	TRBJ1-3	TGTGCCAGCAGTCCCCCGGGCAGGGCGGGAAACACCATATATTTT	CASSPPGRAGNTIYF
TRBV18	.	.	TRBJ2-5	TGTGCCAGCTCACCGTCCCGGGGACAAGAGACCCAGTACTTC	CASSPSRGQETQYF
TRBV19	.	.	TRBJ1-1	TGTGCCAGTAGTCAGGCCCGGGGTTACACTGAAGCTTTCTTT	CASSQARGYTEAFF